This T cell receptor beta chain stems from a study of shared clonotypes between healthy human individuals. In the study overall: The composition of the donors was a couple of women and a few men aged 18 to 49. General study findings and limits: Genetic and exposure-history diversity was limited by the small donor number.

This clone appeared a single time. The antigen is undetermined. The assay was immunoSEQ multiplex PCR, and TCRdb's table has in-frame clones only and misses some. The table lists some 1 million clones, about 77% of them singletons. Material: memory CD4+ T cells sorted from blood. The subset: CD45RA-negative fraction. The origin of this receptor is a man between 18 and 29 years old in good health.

CDR3 sequence (DNA): TGCGCCAGCAGCTTGGGAAGCGGGGGCCGGGTCTACAATGAGCAGTTCTTC. Translation gives CASSLGSGGRVYNEQFF. The rearrangement uses TRBV5-1 and TRBJ2-1, with 8 nucleotides matching TRBD2. The germline CDR1 and CDR2 sequences are SGHRS and YFSETQ. The CDR3 is 17 amino acids. V shed 0 bases and J 3 bases; nucleotides not matched to a gene: 8.